These T cell receptor beta chains were read from a single sample in a study of blood T cell repertoires in COVID-19. Clones were sequenced by immunoSEQ multiplex PCR, and TCRdb holds only the in-frame ones, with some missing. The sample yields over 85,000 clones, roughly 86% seen once. The specimen was peripheral blood. All receptors come from a man aged 35 to 55 with active or convalescent COVID-19. The CDR3 runs from the conserved cysteine through the conserved F or W. The D gene is left open where the match is weak. A clone size is listed for some rows: how often the clone was seen (once, few, many), or a class if it is expanded.

d_call clone_size j_call v_call cdr3_nt cdr3_aa
- - TRBJ1-3 TRBV4-3 TGCGCCAGCAGCCAAGGGTTGGCCCTCCATTTT CASSQGLALHF
TRBD1 few TRBJ1-1 TRBV5-4 TGTGCCAGCAGCTTGGCCCAGGGGGTAGTGGACACTGAAGCTTTCTTT CASSLAQGVVDTEAFF
TRBD1 - TRBJ2-5 TRBV6-5 TGTGCCAGCGGGGGGACAGGGTCTTTCGGAGAGACCCAGTACTTC CASGGTGSFGETQYF
TRBD1 - TRBJ2-5 TRBV18 TGTGCCAGCTCAACCGGGACAGGCCCTCCGGAGACCCAGTACTTC CASSTGTGPPETQYF
- - TRBJ1-1 TRBV6-2/TRBV6-3 TGTGCCAGCAGTTTCCGCGTCTTGACGGGGGGGACTGAAGCTTTCTTT CASSFRVLTGGTEAFF
TRBD1 - TRBJ2-4 TRBV30 TGTGCCTGGAGGGAACAGGGGGCAGAAGCCAAAAACATTCAGTACTTC CAWREQGAEAKNIQYF
TRBD2 - TRBJ2-7 TRBV5-1 TGCGCCAGCAGCTTGGCCCCTAGCGGGGATTCCTACGAGCAGTACTTC CASSLAPSGDSYEQYF
TRBD1 - TRBJ2-7 TRBV7-6 TGTGCCAGCAGCTTAGATTTGACAGGGTCTTACGAGCAGTACTTC CASSLDLTGSYEQYF
TRBD1 - TRBJ2-1 TRBV5-6 TGTGCCAGCACCCGCTTAGATCGGGACAGCTCCTACAATGAGCAGTTCTTC CASTRLDRDSSYNEQFF
- - TRBJ2-3 TRBV10-3 TGTGCCATCAGGGGACTGGCAACAAGCACAGATACGCAGTATTTT CAIRGLATSTDTQYF
- - TRBJ2-3 TRBV5-1 TGCGCCAGCAGCCCCGGAGCGGGCAGGTCGGATACGCAGTATTTT CASSPGAGRSDTQYF
TRBD2 - TRBJ2-7 TRBV19 TGTGCCAGTAGTACCCGCATAGCGGGGCCCCTCTACGAGCAGTACTTC CASSTRIAGPLYEQYF
- - TRBJ1-2 TRBV6-5 TGTGCCAGCATAGTAGGGGGATCGGGTGGCTACACCTTC CASIVGGSGGYTF
- - TRBJ1-2 TRBV27 TGTGCCAGCAGCGGGATAGGGAGGGACGGCTACACCTTC CASSGIGRDGYTF
TRBD1 - TRBJ1-2 TRBV4-2 TGTGCCAGCAGCCAAGATCCCGAGGGACAGGGAGGTGGCTACACCTTC CASSQDPEGQGGGYTF
TRBD2 - TRBJ2-7 TRBV3-1/TRBV3-2 TGTGCCAGCAGCCAAGGGACGGGGGGGGTCGAGCAGTACTTC CASSQGTGGVEQYF
- - TRBJ1-2 TRBV25-1 TGTGCCAGCAGTAACTCCGACGGGTCCAACTATGGCTACACCTTC CASSNSDGSNYGYTF
TRBD1 few TRBJ2-7 TRBV4-3 TGCGCCAGCAGCCGGGGACAGGAGACCTACGAGCAGTACTTC CASSRGQETYEQYF
TRBD1 - TRBJ1-1 TRBV9 TGTGCCAGCAGCGTAGGACAGGGCGGGGTGAACACTGAAGCTTTCTTT CASSVGQGGVNTEAFF
TRBD1 - TRBJ2-1 TRBV5-1 TGCGCCAGCAGGACGACAGGGACCTACAATGAGCAGTTCTTC CASRTTGTYNEQFF
TRBD2 - TRBJ2-3 TRBV7-2 TGTGCCAGCAGCTTTAGCGGGGGAACTAGCACAGATACGCAGTATTTT CASSFSGGTSTDTQYF
TRBD2 - TRBJ2-5 TRBV2 TGTGCCAGCAAGTCCGCGGGGGGTCCCGGGCCCACCCAGTACTTC CASKSAGGPGPTQYF
- few TRBJ1-2 TRBV6-2/TRBV6-3 TGTGCCAGCAGTTACCGGGGGGCTATCTATGGCTACACCTTC CASSYRGAIYGYTF
TRBD1 many TRBJ2-7 TRBV6-1 TGTGCCAGCAGTGAGATTGGGACAGCCCGTAGCTACGAGCAGTACTTC CASSEIGTARSYEQYF
TRBD1 once TRBJ1-1 TRBV6-5 TGTGCCAGCAGCGGACAGGCGGGCACTGAAGCTTTCTTT CASSGQAGTEAFF
TRBD1 - TRBJ1-6 TRBV7-2 TGTGCCAGCAGCAACAGGGGGCATATTAATTCACCCCTCCACTTT CASSNRGHINSPLHF